This passage covers 9 T cell receptor beta chains from one sample sequenced in a study of human T cells and chemical hapten exposure. Time point described: patch test 1, 2 weeks after DPC sensitization. Treatment given: therapeutic diphenylcyclopropenone sensitization with weekly scalp DPC. TCRdb re-called the RACE reads with MiXCR, one entry per CDR3 protein. The sample includes over 45,000 distinct CDR3 sequences, around 9.3% of them seen just once. Specimen: whole blood, collected in connection with sensitization to the hapten diphenylcyclopropenone (DPC). Receptors originate from a woman between 40 and 55 years old with alopecia areata. Some clones in this sample may be carry-over from other donors' samples.

This clonotype was detected only a few times. This sequence joins TRBV2 and TRBJ2-1; no firm D call. The CDR3 consists of 13 residues. The V end lost 2 bases, the J end lost 4 bases, and 6 bases lay between the germline ends. Germline CDR1 SNHLY, CDR2 FYNNEI. The CDR3 reads CASSEIQYNEQFF. The DNA of the CDR3 is TGTGCCAGCAGTGAAATCCAGTACAATGAGCAGTTCTTC.

This clonotype appeared many times. The chain recombines TRBV5-1 with TRBJ1-2; 9 positions agree with TRBD1. The V gene's germline CDR1 is SGHRS and CDR2 YFSETQ. Trimming removed 4 bases from V and 7 bases from J; junction bases left unmatched: 8. This CDR3 has 14 residues. The DNA of the CDR3 is TGCGCCAGCAGCCTAACACAGGGGGCGCGTGGCTACACCTTC. Amino acid sequence: CASSLTQGARGYTF.

This clonotype was detected many times. The V and J genes are TRBV9 and TRBJ2-1; TRBD2 might be the D (5 bases). CDR3 length: 15 residues. V was clipped by 0 bases and J by 8 bases, with 15 bases between them. Looked up from germline, CDR1 is SGDLS and CDR2 is YYNGEE. Here the CDR3 DNA reads TGTGCCAGCAGCGTAGAATCGGCGGTCGGGGATGAGCAGTTCTTC. It specifies CASSVESAVGDEQFF.

This chain joins TRBV12-3 or TRBV12-4 and TRBJ1-6, with 7 positions matching TRBD1. This CDR3 comprises 15 residues. Unmatched junction bases numbered 9, after V lost 5 bases and J lost 8 bases. The CDR3 reads CASSPSDRTDSPLHF. CDR3 coding DNA: TGTGCCAGCAGTCCCTCGGACAGGACGGATTCACCCCTCCACTTT.

The chain combines TRBV7-2 with TRBJ2-2, with D hard to call. The V gene lost 6 bases and the J gene lost 5 bases, with 16 bases spanning the gap. The CDR3 spans 15 residues. The germline CDR1 and CDR2 sequences are SGHTA and FQGNSA. The CDR3 spells CASRPRWGSTGELFF. In DNA, the CDR3 is TGTGCCAGCAGACCACGTTGGGGTTCGACCGGGGAGCTGTTTTTT.

This clonotype was seen only a few times. This chain connects TRBV6-2 or TRBV6-3 to TRBJ1-1, with 8 bases aligning to TRBD1. Per germline, CDR1 MNHEY and CDR2 SVGEGT. CDR3 length equals 14 residues. V shed 2 bases and J 10 bases; nucleotides not matched to a gene: 9. The CDR3 is CASSYGGQGVVAFF. DNA of the CDR3: TGTGCCAGCAGTTACGGAGGACAGGGTGTAGTAGCTTTCTTT.

This clonotype was counted ten times or more. The chain has TRBV18 and TRBJ2-7; 9 nucleotides match TRBD1. CDR3 length equals 15 residues. Unmatched junction bases numbered 5, after V lost 3 bases and J lost 2 bases. CDR1 is KGHSH, CDR2 LQKENI, per germline. The CDR3 region has the DNA TGTGCCAGCTCACCCAGACAGGGGGGACCCTACGAGCAGTACTTC. This sequence encodes CASSPRQGGPYEQYF. The variable domain in full, completed from reference TRBV18 and TRBJ2-7, reads NAGVMQNPRHLVRRRGQEARLRCSPMKGHSHVYWYRQLPEEGLKFMVYLQKENIIDESGMPKERFSAEFPKEGPSILRIQQVVRGDSAAYFCASSPRQGGPYEQYFGPGTRLTVT.

This clonotype showed up many times. This chain joins TRBV19 and TRBJ1-5, with D perhaps matching TRBD1 (5 bases). The CDR3 extends over 16 amino acids. Per germline, CDR1 LNHDA and CDR2 SQIVND (reference sequence). V lost 5 bases to trimming and J lost 0 bases, with 14 bases between them. CDR3 in DNA: TGTGCCAGTAGTTCGACAGCGATTTATAGCAATCAGCCCCAGCATTTT. Its protein is CASSSTAIYSNQPQHF.

The chain couples TRBV29-1 to TRBJ1-1, with a possible D match to TRBD1 (5 bases). The CDR3 runs to 13 residues. Germline loops: CDR1 SQVTM, CDR2 ANQGSEA. V shed 2 bases and J shed 4 bases, with 11 bases lying between them. The CDR3 protein is CSVETGHGTEAFF. CDR3 DNA: TGCAGCGTTGAAACGGGGCACGGCACTGAAGCTTTCTTT.